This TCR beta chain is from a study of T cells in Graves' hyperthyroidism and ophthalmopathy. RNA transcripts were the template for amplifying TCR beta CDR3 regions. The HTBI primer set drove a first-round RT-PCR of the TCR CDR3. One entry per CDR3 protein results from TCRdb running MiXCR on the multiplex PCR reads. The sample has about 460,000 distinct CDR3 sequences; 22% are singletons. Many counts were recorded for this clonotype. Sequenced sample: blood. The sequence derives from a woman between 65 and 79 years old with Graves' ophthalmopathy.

This chain's CDR3 is CSASPSGATNEKLFF. The CDR3 DNA reads TGCAGTGCTAGCCCCTCGGGTGCAACTAATGAAAAACTGTTTTTT. The V and J genes are TRBV20-1 and TRBJ1-4; D remains unclear. The CDR3 has 15 residues. Trimming cost V 3 bases and J 0 bases, with 11 bases left between them. Germline CDR1 reads DFQATT; CDR2 reads SNEGSKA (reference sequence).